This T cell receptor beta chain emerged from a study of blood T cell repertoires in COVID-19. About the study: The United States, Italy and Spain were the sources of the acute and convalescent COVID-19 samples. T cells, B-cell-depleted T cells, or PBMCs provided the cDNA or gDNA that served as material.

Per the authors' pipeline: Estimates of nucleated cell counts were drawn from the amplification of reference gene primers. Some clones are missing from TCRdb's copy, which holds only in-frame ones; the method was immunoSEQ multiplex PCR. V and J calls plus clone size are reproduced from that table; the DNA served to infer D and trimming. The profile shows roughly 200,000 clones, 80% to 90% of them singletons. In germline, CDR1 is MNHEY, CDR2 SMNVEV (reference sequence). V lost 5 bases to trimming and J lost 1 base; unmatched junction nucleotides: 4. This CDR3 has 15 amino acids. The chain recombines TRBV27 with TRBJ1-4; 7 bases match TRBD1. Sequencing was performed on peripheral blood. This TCR derives from an elderly man with acute or convalescent COVID-19. CDR3 residues: CASSPGQLTNEKLFF. The CDR3 region has the DNA TGTGCCAGCAGTCCGGGACAGCTAACTAATGAAAAACTGTTTTTT.